This TCR beta chain was captured by sequencing in a study of CD4 T cells in relation to SARS-CoV-2 and coronaviruses. Study-wide background: Convalescent patients had median age about 37 years, range roughly 21 to 75.

Cryopreserved PBMCs were CD4-enriched, then split into naive and memory cells. Worth noting for this clone: Its antigen remains unknown.

Only in-frame clones appear in the TCRdb table, and some are missing; sequencing was by immunoSEQ multiplex PCR. The sample has tens of thousands of clones, under 95% seen once. The V gene's germline CDR1 is LGHDT and CDR2 YNNKEL (reference sequence). The CDR3 loop spans 17 amino acids. V lost 3 bases and J lost 1; bases outside the gene matches: 10. Regarding the study as a whole: In around two thirds of donors, memory CD4+ clonotypes crossrecognized SARS-CoV-2 and at least one common cold coronavirus spike.

Sample: naive CD4+ T cells from PBMCs. Sample subset: naive CD4+ T cells isolated by negative enrichment. The sequence was obtained from an adult with COVID-19. The rearrangement joins TRBV3-1 (or the pseudogene TRBV3-2) to TRBJ2-7; TRBD2 matches at 9 bases. CDR3 sequence (DNA): TGTGCCAGCAGCCACCGACCGGGACTAGCTGCATCCTACGAGCAGTACTTC. It encodes CASSHRPGLAASYEQYF.